This T cell receptor (beta chain) appears in the sequencing data of a study of blood T cell repertoires in COVID-19 (dated by TCRdb to the early 2020s). Broadly, across the study: Collaborator samples came from the United States, Italy and Spain and covered acute and convalescent phases of COVID-19. The material from the prospective study consisted of cDNA or gDNA derived from T cells, B-cell-depleted T cells, or PBMCs. The dataset comprised deeply sampled blood TCRbeta repertoires from subjects exposed to, actively infected with, or recovered from COVID-19. A freely available public database, intended as a resource for researchers studying the immune response to SARS-CoV-2, is where the repertoires were released. The samples were drawn from two sources: the first 160 participants of the ongoing ImmuneRACE study, and fewer than 1,500 subjects contributed by 6 global collaborators. A de-identified subject ID, COVID-19 status, age in years and sex were almost always included in the sample metadata. Where available, HLA class I and class II types were taken from metadata supplied by the sample provider and were not determined by assay-based typing. Results and caveats for the whole study, not just this receptor: The amount of clinical and demographic metadata varied by source and participant and was provided uncurated.

In the prospective study, participants were about 18 to 89 years old, resided in about two dozen geographic areas of the United States, and were enrolled through a virtual design. Cohort assignment in the prospective study relied on participant-reported clinical history from a screening survey and a study questionnaire. For ImmuneRACE Cohort 3, a participant was defined as recovered based on two consecutive negative NP/OP PCR tests, clearance by a healthcare professional, or resolution of symptoms. Each participant in the prospective study had whole blood, serum and a nasopharyngeal or oropharyngeal swab collected by mobile phlebotomists. Prospective study participants could optionally give additional blood draws and questionnaires over an approximately 2-month period. Prospective study blood samples were shipped either frozen or at room temperature before DNA extraction. TCRbeta CDR3 regions were amplified from genomic DNA using the immunoSEQ Assay, a bias-controlled multiplex PCR. Per the source publication's procedure: The number of nucleated cells in each sample was estimated by amplification of reference gene primers within the assay. To quantify the absolute abundance of each unique TCRbeta CDR3 rearrangement, sequence reads were collapsed and filtered. Productive Simpson clonality was computed per sample as the square root of Simpson's diversity index over productive rearrangements. Not all clones reach the TCRdb copy of this immuneACCESS table, which keeps in-frame sequences only. Checked studies attribute under half of the gap to unresolved V genes and leave the rest unexplained. That table is the source of V, J and clone size, and D and trimming were worked out from the DNA. Within this sample are approximately 270,000 clones, with 80% to 90% of them counted one time only. Clones ranked in the top ten supply roughly 4.3% of the sample.

From the cysteine up to the phenylalanine, the CDR3 has a length of 14 residues. Just CDR3 DNA is preserved here, 42 bases in frame from base 1. At the junction V is shortened by 8 bases and J by 4 bases; bases outside the gene matches: 5. CDR1 SNHLY and CDR2 FYNNEI are derived from the germline V gene. This clone was recorded only once. Its antigen is not yet known. Base-call qualities are not available, and no considerably larger clone is one nucleotide away. Sample: PBMCs or T cells enriched from blood (not recorded which). In this chain, TRBV2 is recombined with TRBJ1-6, with 7 middle bases fitting TRBD1. The TCR was taken from a woman in her 30s who had recovered from COVID-19. Here the CDR3 is given as CASQRTGYNSPLHF. The DNA is as follows: TGTGCCAGCCAAAGGACAGGTTATAATTCACCCCTCCACTTT.